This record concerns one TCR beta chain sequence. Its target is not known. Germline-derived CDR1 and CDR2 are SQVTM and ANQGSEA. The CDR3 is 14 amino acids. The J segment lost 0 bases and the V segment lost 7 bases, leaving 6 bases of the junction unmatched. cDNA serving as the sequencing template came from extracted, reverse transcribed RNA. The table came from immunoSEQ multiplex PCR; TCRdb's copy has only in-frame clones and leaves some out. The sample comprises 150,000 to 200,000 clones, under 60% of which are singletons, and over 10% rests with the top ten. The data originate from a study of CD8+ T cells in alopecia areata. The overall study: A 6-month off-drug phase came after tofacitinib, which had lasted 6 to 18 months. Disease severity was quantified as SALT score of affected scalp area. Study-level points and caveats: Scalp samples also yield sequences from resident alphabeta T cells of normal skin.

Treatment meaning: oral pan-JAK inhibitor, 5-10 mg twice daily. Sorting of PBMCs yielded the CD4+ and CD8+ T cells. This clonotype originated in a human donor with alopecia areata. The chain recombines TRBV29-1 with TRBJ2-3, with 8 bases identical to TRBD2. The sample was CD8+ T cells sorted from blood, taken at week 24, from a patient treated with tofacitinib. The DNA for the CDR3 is TGCAGCGCTACTAGCGGCTCTAGCACAGATACGCAGTATTTT. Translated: CSATSGSSTDTQYF.